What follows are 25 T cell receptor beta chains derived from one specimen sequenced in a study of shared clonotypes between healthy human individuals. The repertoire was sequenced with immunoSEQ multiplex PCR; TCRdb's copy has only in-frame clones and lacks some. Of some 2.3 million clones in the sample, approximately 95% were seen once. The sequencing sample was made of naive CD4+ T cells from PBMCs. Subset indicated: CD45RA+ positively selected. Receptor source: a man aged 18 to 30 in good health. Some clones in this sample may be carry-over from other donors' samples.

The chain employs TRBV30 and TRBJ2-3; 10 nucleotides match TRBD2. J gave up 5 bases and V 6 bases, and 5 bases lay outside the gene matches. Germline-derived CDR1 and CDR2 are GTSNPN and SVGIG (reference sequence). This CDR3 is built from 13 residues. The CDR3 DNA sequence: TGTGCCTGCCTAGCGGGAGCTTTAGATACGCAGTATTTT. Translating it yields CACLAGALDTQYF.

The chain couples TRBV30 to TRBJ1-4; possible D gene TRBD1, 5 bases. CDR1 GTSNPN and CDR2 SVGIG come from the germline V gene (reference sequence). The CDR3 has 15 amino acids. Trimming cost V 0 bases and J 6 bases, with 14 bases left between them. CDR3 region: CAWSVHTGGDEKLFF. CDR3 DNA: TGTGCCTGGAGTGTACATACAGGAGGGGATGAAAAACTGTTTTTT.

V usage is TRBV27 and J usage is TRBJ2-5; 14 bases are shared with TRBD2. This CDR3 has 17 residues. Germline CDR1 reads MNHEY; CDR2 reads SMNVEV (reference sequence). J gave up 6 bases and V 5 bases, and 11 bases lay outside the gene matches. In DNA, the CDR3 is TGTGCCAGCAGTCCAATACGACTAGCGGGAGGGCCTCAGACCCAGTACTTC. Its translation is CASSPIRLAGGPQTQYF.

CDR3 coding DNA: TGCGCCAGCAGCTCGCTTCTAGCGGGAGGGCCCGGTGGAGATACGCAGTATTTT. Protein sequence: CASSSLLAGGPGGDTQYF. The rearrangement links TRBV5-1 to TRBJ2-3, with 12 bases aligning to TRBD2. V lost 3 bases, J lost 5 bases, and 13 bases stayed unmatched. The CDR3 totals 18 residues. Germline CDR1 and CDR2: SGHRS and YFSETQ.

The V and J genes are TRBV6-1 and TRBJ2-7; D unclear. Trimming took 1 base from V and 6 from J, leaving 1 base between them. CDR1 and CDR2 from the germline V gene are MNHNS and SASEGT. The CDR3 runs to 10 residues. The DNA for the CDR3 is TGTGCCAGCAGTGAAGTCGAGCAGTACTTC. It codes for CASSEVEQYF.

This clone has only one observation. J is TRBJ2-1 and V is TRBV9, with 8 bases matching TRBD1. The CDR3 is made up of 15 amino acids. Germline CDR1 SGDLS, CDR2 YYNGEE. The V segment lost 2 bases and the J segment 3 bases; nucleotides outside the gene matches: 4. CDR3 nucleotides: TGTGCCAGCAGCGTTGGACAGGGTTTCTACAATGAGCAGTTCTTC. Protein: CASSVGQGFYNEQFF. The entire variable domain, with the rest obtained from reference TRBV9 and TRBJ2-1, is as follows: DSGVTQTPKHLITATGQRVTLRCSPRSGDLSVYWYQQSLDQGLQFLIQYYNGEERAKGNILERFSAQQFPDLHSELNLSSLELGDSALYFCASSVGQGFYNEQFFGPGTRLTVL.

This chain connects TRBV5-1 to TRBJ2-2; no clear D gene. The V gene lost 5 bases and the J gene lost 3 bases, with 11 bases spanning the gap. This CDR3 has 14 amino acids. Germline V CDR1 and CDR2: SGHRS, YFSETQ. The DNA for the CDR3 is TGCGCCAGCAGGGATTCTGGGGACACCGGGGAGCTGTTTTTT. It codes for CASRDSGDTGELFF.

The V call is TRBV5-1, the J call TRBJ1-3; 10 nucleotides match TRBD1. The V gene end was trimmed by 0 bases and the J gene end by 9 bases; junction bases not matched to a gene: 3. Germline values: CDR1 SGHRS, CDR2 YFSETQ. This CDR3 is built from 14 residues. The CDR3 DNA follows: TGCGCCAGCAGCTTGGGACAGGGGGCAAGCACCATATATTTT. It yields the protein CASSLGQGASTIYF.

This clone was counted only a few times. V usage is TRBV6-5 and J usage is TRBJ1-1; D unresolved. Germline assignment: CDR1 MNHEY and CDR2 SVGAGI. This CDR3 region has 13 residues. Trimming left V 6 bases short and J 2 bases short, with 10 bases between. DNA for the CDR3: TGTGCCAGCAGACTGCAAGTAAACACTGAAGCTTTCTTT. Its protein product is CASRLQVNTEAFF.

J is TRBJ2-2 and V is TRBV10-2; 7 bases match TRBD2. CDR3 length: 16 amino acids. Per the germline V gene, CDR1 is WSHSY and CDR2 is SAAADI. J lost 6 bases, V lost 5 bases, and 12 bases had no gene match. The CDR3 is CASSTPGRGGAGELFF. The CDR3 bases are TGCGCCAGCAGTACCCCCGGACGGGGAGGGGCCGGGGAGCTGTTTTTT.

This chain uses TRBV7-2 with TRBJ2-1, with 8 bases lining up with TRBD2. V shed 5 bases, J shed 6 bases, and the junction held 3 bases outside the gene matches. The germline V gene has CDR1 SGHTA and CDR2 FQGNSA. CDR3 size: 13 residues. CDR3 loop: CASSTREVNEQFF. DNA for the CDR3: TGTGCCAGCAGCACGCGGGAGGTCAATGAGCAGTTCTTC.

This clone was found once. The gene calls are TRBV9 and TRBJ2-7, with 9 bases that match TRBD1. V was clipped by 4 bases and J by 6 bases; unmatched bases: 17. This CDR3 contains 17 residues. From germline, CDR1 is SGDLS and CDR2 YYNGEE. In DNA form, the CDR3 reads TGTGCCAGCAGCCAAAGCTCATCACAGGGGGCGCCGGGCGAGCAGTACTTC. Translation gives CASSQSSSQGAPGEQYF.

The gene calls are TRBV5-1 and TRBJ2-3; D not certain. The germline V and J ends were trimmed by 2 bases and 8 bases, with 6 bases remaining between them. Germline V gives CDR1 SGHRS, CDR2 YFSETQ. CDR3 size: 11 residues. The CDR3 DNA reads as TGCGCCAGCAGCTTCCGCGGTACGCAGTATTTT. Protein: CASSFRGTQYF.

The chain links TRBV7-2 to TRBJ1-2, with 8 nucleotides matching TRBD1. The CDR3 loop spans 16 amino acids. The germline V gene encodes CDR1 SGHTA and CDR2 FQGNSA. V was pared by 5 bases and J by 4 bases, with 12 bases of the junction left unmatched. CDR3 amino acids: CASSPPQGARGYGYTF. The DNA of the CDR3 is TGTGCCAGCAGCCCGCCTCAGGGGGCGCGCGGCTATGGCTACACCTTC.

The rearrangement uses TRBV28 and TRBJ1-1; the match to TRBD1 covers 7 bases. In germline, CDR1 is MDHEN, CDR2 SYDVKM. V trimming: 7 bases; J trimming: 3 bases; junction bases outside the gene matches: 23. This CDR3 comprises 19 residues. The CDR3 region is CASNSSPGTVTTGYTEAFF. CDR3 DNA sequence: TGTGCCAGCAACTCTTCCCCCGGGACAGTAACCACAGGATACACTGAAGCTTTCTTT. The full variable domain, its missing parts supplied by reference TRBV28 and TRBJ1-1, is DVKVTQSSRYLVKRTGEKVFLECVQDMDHENMFWYRQDPGLGLRLIYFSYDVKMKEKGDIPEGYSVSREKKERFSLILESASTNQTSMYLCASNSSPGTVTTGYTEAFFGQGTRLTVV.

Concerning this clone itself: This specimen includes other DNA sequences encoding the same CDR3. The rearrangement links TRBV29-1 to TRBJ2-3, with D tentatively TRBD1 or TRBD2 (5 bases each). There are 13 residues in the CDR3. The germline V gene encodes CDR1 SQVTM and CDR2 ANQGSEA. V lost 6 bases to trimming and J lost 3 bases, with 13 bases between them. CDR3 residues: CSVRGRATDTQYF. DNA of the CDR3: TGCAGCGTCCGGGGCAGGGCGACAGATACGCAGTATTTT.

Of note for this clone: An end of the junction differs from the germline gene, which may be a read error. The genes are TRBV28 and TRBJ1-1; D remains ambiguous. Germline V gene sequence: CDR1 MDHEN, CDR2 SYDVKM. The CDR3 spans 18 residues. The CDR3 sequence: CASSLFGYLGRTNTEAFF. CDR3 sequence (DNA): TGTGCCAGCAGCTTATTTGGGTACTTAGGAAGGACGAACACTGAAGCTTTCTTT. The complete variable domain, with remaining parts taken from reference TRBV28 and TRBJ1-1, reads DVKVTQSSRYLVKRTGEKVFLECVQDMDHENMFWYRQDPGLGLRLIYFSYDVKMKEKGDIPEGYSVSREKKERFSLILESASTNQTSMYLCASSLFGYLGRTNTEAFFGQGTRLTVV.

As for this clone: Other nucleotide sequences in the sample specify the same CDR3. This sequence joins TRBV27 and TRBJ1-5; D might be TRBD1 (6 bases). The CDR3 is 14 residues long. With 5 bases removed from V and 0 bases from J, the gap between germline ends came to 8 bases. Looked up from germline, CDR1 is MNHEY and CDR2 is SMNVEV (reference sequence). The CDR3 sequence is CASSRTDSNQPQHF. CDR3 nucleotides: TGTGCCAGCAGTCGGACAGATAGCAATCAGCCCCAGCATTTT.

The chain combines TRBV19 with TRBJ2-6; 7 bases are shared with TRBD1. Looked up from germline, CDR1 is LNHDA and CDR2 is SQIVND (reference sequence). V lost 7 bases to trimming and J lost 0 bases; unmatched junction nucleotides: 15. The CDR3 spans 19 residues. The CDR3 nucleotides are TGTGCCAGTAAGAAAGGGACAGCGTTAAGCACCTCTGGGGCCAACGTCCTGACTTTC. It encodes CASKKGTALSTSGANVLTF. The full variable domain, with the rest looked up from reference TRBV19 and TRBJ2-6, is DGGITQSPKYLFRKEGQNVTLSCEQNLNHDAMYWYRQDPGQGLRLIYYSQIVNDFQKGDIAEGYSVSREKKESFPLTVTSAQKNPTAFYLCASKKGTALSTSGANVLTFGAGSRLTVL.

The CDR3 coding sequence is TGCGCCAGCAGTGGACAGAGGGACACTGAAGCTTTCTTT. The encoded protein is CASSGQRDTEAFF. The genes are TRBV10-1 and TRBJ1-1, with a weak D call TRBD1 (5 bases). V gave up 4 bases and J gave up 3 bases, with 9 bases separating them. Germline values: CDR1 WNHNN, CDR2 SYGVQD (reference sequence). CDR3 length equals 13 residues.

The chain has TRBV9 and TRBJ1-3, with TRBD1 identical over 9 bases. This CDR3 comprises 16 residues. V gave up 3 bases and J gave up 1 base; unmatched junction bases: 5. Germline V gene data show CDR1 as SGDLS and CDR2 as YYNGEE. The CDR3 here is CASSETGTGSGNTIYF. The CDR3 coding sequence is TGTGCCAGCAGCGAAACCGGGACAGGGTCTGGAAACACCATATATTTT.

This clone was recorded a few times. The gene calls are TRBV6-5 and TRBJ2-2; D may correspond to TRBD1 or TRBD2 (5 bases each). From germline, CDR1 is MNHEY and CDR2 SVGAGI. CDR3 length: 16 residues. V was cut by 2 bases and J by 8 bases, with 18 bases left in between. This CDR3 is CASSYTSGQGQGELFF. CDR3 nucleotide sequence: TGTGCCAGCAGTTACACCTCGGGGCAGGGTCAGGGGGAGCTGTTTTTT.

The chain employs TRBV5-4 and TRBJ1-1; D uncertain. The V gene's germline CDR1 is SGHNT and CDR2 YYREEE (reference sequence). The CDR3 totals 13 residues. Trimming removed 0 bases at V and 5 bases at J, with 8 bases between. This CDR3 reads CASSLGRETEAFF. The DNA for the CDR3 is TGTGCCAGCAGCTTGGGGAGAGAAACTGAAGCTTTCTTT.

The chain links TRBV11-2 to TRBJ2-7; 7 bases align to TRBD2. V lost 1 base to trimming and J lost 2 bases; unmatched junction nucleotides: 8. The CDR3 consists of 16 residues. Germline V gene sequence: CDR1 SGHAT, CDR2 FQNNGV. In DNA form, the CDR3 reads TGTGCCAGCAGCTTAGGCTCTAGCGGTTCCGCCTACGAGCAGTACTTC. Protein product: CASSLGSSGSAYEQYF.

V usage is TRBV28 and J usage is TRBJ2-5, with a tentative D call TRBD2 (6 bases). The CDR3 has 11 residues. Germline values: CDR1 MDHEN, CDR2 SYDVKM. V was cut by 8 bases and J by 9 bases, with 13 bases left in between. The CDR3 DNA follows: TGTGCCAGCGCTAGCGCGAGGTCCCAGTACTTC. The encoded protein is CASASARSQYF.